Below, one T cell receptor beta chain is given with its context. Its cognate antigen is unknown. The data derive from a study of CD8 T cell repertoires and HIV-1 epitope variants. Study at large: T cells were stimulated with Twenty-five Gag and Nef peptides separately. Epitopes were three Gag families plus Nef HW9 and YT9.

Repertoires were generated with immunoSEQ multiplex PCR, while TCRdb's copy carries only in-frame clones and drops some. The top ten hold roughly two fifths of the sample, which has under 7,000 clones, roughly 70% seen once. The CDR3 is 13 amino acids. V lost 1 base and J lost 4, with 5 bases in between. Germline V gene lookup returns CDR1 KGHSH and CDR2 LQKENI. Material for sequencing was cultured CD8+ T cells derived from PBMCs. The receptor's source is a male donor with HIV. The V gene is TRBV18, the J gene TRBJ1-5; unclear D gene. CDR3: CASSPQGNQPQHF. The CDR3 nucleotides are TGTGCCAGCTCACCACAGGGAAATCAGCCCCAGCATTTT.